One and the same sample provided the 18 T cell receptor beta chains below, sequenced in a study of T cell responses to AZD1222 COVID-19 vaccine. Profiled with immunoSEQ multiplex PCR; TCRdb holds only in-frame clones, not every one. The sample lists 90,000 to 100,000 clones; 88% were seen once. The starting material was peripheral blood, obtained on day 0 of AZD1222 vaccination. These receptors were taken from an adult in good health.

The CDR3 spells CASRTQGLDEQFF. The CDR3 bases are TGTGCCAGCAGGACACAGGGGCTCGATGAGCAGTTCTTC. The V and J genes are TRBV3-1 (or the pseudogene TRBV3-2) and TRBJ2-1; 7 bases line up with TRBD1. Germline V gives CDR1 LGHDT, CDR2 YNNKEL (reference sequence). CDR3 length equals 13 residues. J was trimmed by 8 bases and V by 6 bases; bases with no gene match: 7.

The gene calls are TRBV5-1 and TRBJ2-7; TRBD1 agrees at 11 bases. Per germline, CDR1 SGHRS and CDR2 YFSETQ. J gave up 3 bases and V 2 bases, and 7 bases lay outside the gene matches. The CDR3 loop spans 16 amino acids. The CDR3 sequence: CASSFSGGTGGYEQYF. In DNA form, the CDR3 reads TGCGCCAGCAGCTTCTCCGGGGGGACAGGGGGCTACGAGCAGTACTTC.

This clone came up a few times. The V call is TRBV21-1, the J call TRBJ2-7; the table gives TRBD2 as D, unverified against the DNA. TRBV21-1 is listed as a pseudogene. The CDR3 runs 15 residues. The CDR3 protein is CASSPTRRNSYEQYF. The CDR3 bases are TGTGCCAGCAGCCCAACCCGGCGGAACTCCTACGAGCAGTACTTC.

V gene TRBV7-9 combines with J gene TRBJ2-1; 7 bases line up with TRBD1. Trimming removed 9 bases from V and 8 bases from J; junction bases left unmatched: 16. Germline CDR1 SEHNR, CDR2 FQNEAQ (reference sequence). The CDR3 spans 15 residues. The CDR3 loop reads CASMPGQLHRYEQFF. CDR3 DNA: TGTGCCAGTATGCCGGGACAGCTACATAGGTATGAGCAGTTCTTC. The entire variable domain, with the rest obtained from reference TRBV7-9 and TRBJ2-1, is as follows: DTGVSQNPRHKITKRGQNVTFRCDPISEHNRLYWYRQTLGQGPEFLTYFQNEAQLEKSRLLSDRFSAERPKGSFSTLEIQRTEQGDSAMYLCASMPGQLHRYEQFFGPGTRLTVL.

The gene calls are TRBV13 and TRBJ1-3; a weak D match, TRBD1 (6 bases). The CDR3 is made up of 17 amino acids. Germline-derived CDR1 and CDR2 are PRHDT and FYEKMQ (reference sequence). Trimming left V 4 bases short and J 0 bases short, with 16 bases between. The CDR3 coding sequence is TGTGCCAGCAGCTCGGGACATCTAATAAGCTCTGGAAACACCATATATTTT. It translates to CASSSGHLISSGNTIYF.

The rearrangement uses TRBV11-2 and TRBJ2-5, with 9 bases lining up with TRBD1. The CDR3 consists of 17 residues. Trimming at V came to 4 bases and at J to 3 bases, leaving 12 bases not matched to a gene. Germline values: CDR1 SGHAT, CDR2 FQNNGV. The chain's CDR3 is CASSSGQGPEQKETQYF. The CDR3 coding sequence is TGTGCCAGCAGCTCCGGACAGGGGCCGGAGCAAAAAGAGACCCAGTACTTC.

The J gene is TRBJ1-2, the V gene TRBV30; D remains unclear. The germline V gene encodes CDR1 GTSNPN and CDR2 SVGIG (reference sequence). Trimming stripped 3 bases from V and 5 bases from J, with 19 bases between. The length of the CDR3 is 15 residues. CDR3 loop: CAWSPFSGFGYGYTF. The CDR3 DNA sequence: TGTGCCTGGAGCCCCTTTAGTGGGTTTGGTTATGGCTACACCTTC.

This chain links TRBV29-1 with TRBJ2-7; 13 bases map to TRBD2. The CDR3 consists of 14 residues. Trimming cost V 8 bases and J 1 base; bases outside gene matches: 5. Germline values: CDR1 SQVTM, CDR2 ANQGSEA. As DNA, the CDR3 is TGCAGCACCAGACTAGCGGGAGGATCCTACGAGCAGTACTTC. Residues: CSTRLAGGSYEQYF.

The chain links TRBV11-2 to TRBJ1-4; D perhaps matches TRBD1 (5 bases). From germline, CDR1 is SGHAT and CDR2 FQNNGV. The V gene lost 1 base and the J gene lost 7 bases, with 13 bases spanning the gap. The CDR3 runs 15 residues. The CDR3 loop reads CASSLAQGSVEKLFF. DNA of the CDR3: TGTGCCAGCAGCTTAGCTCAGGGATCGGTTGAAAAACTGTTTTTT.

The chain employs TRBV6-5 and TRBJ2-6, with 7 bases aligning to TRBD1. The CDR3 has 15 residues. With V trimmed by 6 bases and J by 4 bases, 6 bases remained unmatched. Germline CDR1 is MNHEY and CDR2 is SVGAGI. CDR3 in DNA: TGTGCCAGCAGCCTCGACAGGGCCGGGGCCAACGTCCTGACTTTC. Its protein product is CASSLDRAGANVLTF.

The genes are TRBV7-2 and TRBJ2-5; tentatively, D is TRBD1 or TRBD2 (6 bases each). The germline gives CDR1 SGHTA, CDR2 FQGNSA. The CDR3 covers 16 residues. Deletions cut 1 base from V and 2 bases from J, with 14 bases between. This chain's CDR3 is CASSLESGGGQETQYF. The CDR3 DNA reads as TGTGCCAGCAGCTTAGAATCTGGAGGGGGGCAAGAGACCCAGTACTTC.

The chain employs TRBV6-5 and TRBJ2-5; the D call may be TRBD1 or TRBD2 (5 bases each). This CDR3 has 14 amino acids. The V gene's germline CDR1 is MNHEY and CDR2 SVGAGI. V shed 3 bases and J shed 2 bases, with 10 bases lying between them. CDR3 protein: CASSYGGVQETQYF. The DNA for the CDR3 is TGTGCCAGCAGTTATGGGGGAGTTCAAGAGACCCAGTACTTC.

V usage is TRBV7-9 and J usage is TRBJ1-3, with no clear D. The germline V gene encodes CDR1 SEHNR and CDR2 FQNEAQ (reference sequence). Trimming cost V 8 bases and J 0 bases, with 11 bases left between them. The CDR3 loop spans 14 amino acids. CDR3 residues: CASWTPNSGNTIYF. For the CDR3, the DNA is TGTGCCAGCTGGACTCCTAACTCTGGAAACACCATATATTTT. Together with reference TRBV7-9 and TRBJ1-3, the CDR3 gives the full variable domain: DTGVSQNPRHKITKRGQNVTFRCDPISEHNRLYWYRQTLGQGPEFLTYFQNEAQLEKSRLLSDRFSAERPKGSFSTLEIQRTEQGDSAMYLCASWTPNSGNTIYFGEGSWLTVV.

This clone showed up many times. The chain employs TRBV15 and TRBJ1-2, with D tentatively TRBD1 (6 bases). Germline-derived CDR1 and CDR2 are LNHNV and YYDKDF (reference sequence). The CDR3 is 13 amino acids. V lost 5 bases, J lost 6 bases, and 13 bases lay in between. CDR3 sequence reads: CATSGGRGDGYTF. The CDR3 DNA reads TGTGCCACCAGCGGGGGCAGGGGTGATGGCTACACCTTC.

The chain couples TRBV28 to TRBJ1-1; D unresolved. CDR3 length: 12 amino acids. Trimming removed 5 bases at V and 4 bases at J, with 8 bases between. The germline CDR1 and CDR2 sequences are MDHEN and SYDVKM. CDR3 DNA: TGTGCCAGCAGTCAGGTGGGCACTGAAGCTTTCTTT. Protein: CASSQVGTEAFF.

The chain recombines TRBV18 with TRBJ2-7; D uncertain. The germline V gene encodes CDR1 KGHSH and CDR2 LQKENI. This CDR3 is 12 amino acids long. Trimming removed 4 bases at V and 2 bases at J, with 6 bases between. In DNA form, the CDR3 reads TGTGCCAGCTCACGAGACGCCTACGAGCAGTACTTC. This codes for CASSRDAYEQYF.

This chain connects TRBV6-1 to TRBJ2-7; 9 positions match TRBD1. Germline V lookup: CDR1 MNHNS, CDR2 SASEGT. The V and J ends lost 2 bases and 1 base, in that order; junction bases with no gene match: 6. The CDR3 is made up of 16 amino acids. In DNA form, the CDR3 reads TGTGCCAGCAGTGAAAGTGGGGACAGGGCTTCCTACGAGCAGTACTTC. This codes for CASSESGDRASYEQYF.

This clone was detected only once. The J gene is TRBJ2-7, the V gene TRBV9; 10 nucleotides match TRBD1. Germline V gene lookup returns CDR1 SGDLS and CDR2 YYNGEE. CDR3 size: 15 residues. Trimming took 4 bases from V and 6 from J; bases not matched to a gene: 10. CDR3 amino acids: CASSPRGTGDIEQYF. CDR3 nucleotide sequence: TGTGCCAGCAGCCCGCGTGGGACAGGGGACATCGAGCAGTACTTC.